One sample yielded the 7 T cell receptor beta chains listed below, sequenced in a study of blood T cell repertoires in COVID-19. Profiling relied on immunoSEQ multiplex PCR, and the TCRdb table lists in-frame clones only, not all of them. The repertoire holds 250,000 to 300,000 clones, with roughly 89% as singletons. The sequencing input was peripheral blood. These receptors were collected from a woman aged 25 to 39 with active or convalescent COVID-19.

The rearrangement links TRBV5-1 to TRBJ2-7; perhaps TRBD2 as D (6 bases). Germline V lookup: CDR1 SGHRS, CDR2 YFSETQ. The CDR3 has 13 amino acids. Trimming pared 7 bases from V and 4 bases from J, leaving 15 bases between. The CDR3 is CASAPDGGYEQYF. CDR3 DNA: TGCGCCAGCGCCCCCGATGGGGGGTACGAGCAGTACTTC.

The chain employs TRBV20-1 and TRBJ1-1; D is unresolved. The CDR3 runs to 11 residues. The germline gives CDR1 DFQATT, CDR2 SNEGSKA (reference sequence). The V and J ends lost 2 bases and 4 bases respectively, with 5 bases between them. CDR3 coding DNA: TGCAGTGCTAGACGGTTCACTGAAGCTTTCTTT. This encodes CSARRFTEAFF.

The genes are TRBV5-1 and TRBJ2-7, with TRBD1 matching 9 bases. This CDR3 has 16 residues. Unmatched junction bases numbered 11, after V lost 1 base and J lost 6 bases. The germline V gene encodes CDR1 SGHRS and CDR2 YFSETQ. This chain's CDR3 is CASSLTGTGREREQYF. CDR3 coding DNA: TGCGCCAGCAGCTTGACGGGGACAGGGCGCGAACGCGAGCAGTACTTC.

This chain connects TRBV11-1 to TRBJ1-6, with unresolved D. CDR1 SGHAT and CDR2 FQDESV come from the germline V gene (reference sequence). The V gene lost 5 bases and the J gene lost 10 bases, with 9 bases spanning the gap. The CDR3 sequence is 12 residues long. The DNA of the CDR3 is TGTGCCAGCAGCGTTCGAGAGTCACCCCTCCACTTT. Translating gives CASSVRESPLHF.

This chain connects TRBV5-6 to TRBJ1-3, with D unclear. Germline V gene sequence: CDR1 SGHDT, CDR2 YYEEEE. The CDR3 runs 14 residues. V was shortened by 0 bases and J by 4 bases, with 8 bases between the two germline ends. Written as DNA, the CDR3 is TGTGCCAGCAGCTTGGTTGGAGGGGGAAACACCATATATTTT. It translates to CASSLVGGGNTIYF.

The gene calls are TRBV28 and TRBJ1-2, with 8 bases lining up with TRBD1. CDR3 size: 15 residues. Germline V CDR1 and CDR2: MDHEN, SYDVKM. Trimming at V came to 5 bases and at J to 6 bases, leaving 11 bases not matched to a gene. The CDR3 DNA is TGTGCCAGCAGTCCGACCCCCCGACAGGGGAATGGCTACACCTTC. Protein sequence: CASSPTPRQGNGYTF.

This clone was seen more than once but under ten times. The chain employs TRBV3-1 (or the pseudogene TRBV3-2) and TRBJ2-3; TRBD2 aligns across 12 bases. Germline trimming cut 1 base from V and 3 bases from J; bases unmatched to any gene: 2. This CDR3 contains 16 residues. The germline V gene encodes CDR1 LGHDT and CDR2 YNNKEL (reference sequence). CDR3 nucleotide sequence: TGTGCCAGCAGCCAAGGGACTAGCGGGGAAACAGATACGCAGTATTTT. It specifies CASSQGTSGETDTQYF.